This TCR beta chain was recorded in a study of regulatory T cells in long-lasting Graves disease. This clonotype was found many times. Its cognate antigen is unknown. Arm-PCR of CDR3 regions with iRepertoire HTBI primers generated TCR beta libraries. TCRdb reprocessed the multiplex PCR reads via MiXCR and lists one record per CDR3 protein. The sample consists of about 400,000 distinct CDR3 sequences, roughly 16% of them appearing once. Overall study findings and caveats: Public clonotype sharing was higher in persistent than newly diagnosed patients. Persistent Graves' patients possessed reduced TCR diversity relative to recently diagnosed ones.

As to time point: newly diagnosed GD, antithyroid drugs for less than 3 months. PBMC RNA was the source of the TCR library. Germline V CDR1 and CDR2: DFQATT, SNEGSKA (reference sequence). The CDR3 is 15 amino acids. V was pared by 2 bases and J by 5 bases, with 3 bases of the junction left unmatched. The same data also contributed to another study, on T cells in Graves' hyperthyroidism and ophthalmopathy. As that report states: Patients were excluded because of uncontrolled infection, other autoimmune disease, pregnancy or lactation. RT-PCR in the first round (using the HTBI primer set) targeted the TCR CDR3.

The clonotype comes from a woman under 30 with Graves disease. This sample comprised peripheral blood mononuclear cells (PBMCs), obtained at new diagnosis, from a patient treated with antithyroid drugs. The V and J genes are TRBV20-1 and TRBJ2-2, with TRBD2 matching over 12 bases. The CDR3: CSARLAGGRTGELFF. CDR3 in DNA: TGCAGTGCTAGACTAGCGGGGGGGCGAACCGGGGAGCTGTTTTTT.